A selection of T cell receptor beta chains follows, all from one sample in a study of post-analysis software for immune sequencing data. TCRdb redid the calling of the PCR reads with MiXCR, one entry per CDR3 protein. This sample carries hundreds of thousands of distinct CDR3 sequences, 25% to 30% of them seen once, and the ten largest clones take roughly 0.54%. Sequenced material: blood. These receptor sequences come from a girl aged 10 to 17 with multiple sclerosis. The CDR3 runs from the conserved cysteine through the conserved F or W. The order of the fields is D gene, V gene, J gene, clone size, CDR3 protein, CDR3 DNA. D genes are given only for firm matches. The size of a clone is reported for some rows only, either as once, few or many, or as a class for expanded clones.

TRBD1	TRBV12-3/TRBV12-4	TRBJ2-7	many	CASSSRQGLSYEQYF	TGTGCCAGCAGTTCCAGACAGGGGCTCAGCTACGAGCAGTACTTC
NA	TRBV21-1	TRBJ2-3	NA	CASSKGWPGGDTQYF	TGTGCCAGCAGCAAAGGCTGGCCGGGGGGGGATACGCAGTATTTT
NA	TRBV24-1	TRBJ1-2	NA	CATSDFRQGYGYTF	TGTGCCACCAGTGATTTCCGGCAGGGCTATGGCTACACCTTC
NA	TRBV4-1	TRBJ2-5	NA	CASSGHVGAQETQYF	TGCGCCAGCAGCGGACACGTTGGGGCTCAAGAGACCCAGTACTTC
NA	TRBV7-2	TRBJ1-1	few	CASSFVGRATEAFF	TGTGCCAGCAGCTTCGTTGGGCGGGCCACTGAAGCTTTCTTT
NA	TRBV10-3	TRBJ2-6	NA	CASTGSGANVLTF	TGTGCAAGCACGGGGTCTGGGGCCAACGTCCTGACTTTC
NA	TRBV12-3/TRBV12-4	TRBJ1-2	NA	CASSSRLDGSYGYTF	TGTGCCAGCAGTAGCCGATTGGACGGATCCTATGGCTACACCTTC
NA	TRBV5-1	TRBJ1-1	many	CASSSQGPNTEAFF	TGCGCCAGCAGCTCTCAGGGACCTAACACTGAAGCTTTCTTT
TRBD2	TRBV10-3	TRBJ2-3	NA	CAISETSGTDTQYF	TGTGCCATCAGTGAGACTAGCGGCACAGATACGCAGTATTTT
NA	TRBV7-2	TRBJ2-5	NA	CADSWGGQNQETQYF	TGTGCCGACAGCTGGGGCGGACAGAACCAAGAGACCCAGTACTTC
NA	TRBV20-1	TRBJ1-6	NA	CSARKNGQTYNSPLHF	TGCAGTGCTAGAAAAAACGGACAGACCTATAATTCACCCCTCCACTTT
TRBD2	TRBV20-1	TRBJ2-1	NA	CSARGRAGAYNEQFF	TGCAGTGCTCGGGGGCGAGCGGGAGCCTACAATGAGCAGTTCTTC
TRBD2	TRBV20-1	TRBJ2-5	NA	CSARAGLAGVKTQYF	TGCAGTGCTCGAGCAGGACTAGCGGGGGTAAAGACCCAGTACTTC
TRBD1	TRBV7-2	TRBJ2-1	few	CASSLSGTGGEQFF	TGTGCCAGCAGCTTAAGTGGGACAGGGGGTGAGCAGTTCTTC
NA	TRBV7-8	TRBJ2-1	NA	CASSVQGWNEQFF	TGTGCCAGCAGCGTCCAGGGTTGGAATGAGCAGTTCTTC
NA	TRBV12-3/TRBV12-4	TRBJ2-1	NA	CASSPGMSKETQFF	TGTGCCAGCAGCCCAGGGATGTCGAAAGAGACCCAGTTCTTC
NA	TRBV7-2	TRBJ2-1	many	CASSFGRAHNEQFF	TGTGCCAGCAGCTTTGGGCGGGCCCACAATGAGCAGTTCTTC
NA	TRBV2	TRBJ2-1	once	CASSAGHSGTYNEQFF	TGTGCCAGCAGTGCGGGGCACTCTGGAACTTACAATGAGCAGTTCTTC
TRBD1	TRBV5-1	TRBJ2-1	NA	CASSILGAQGAEQFF	TGCGCCAGCAGCATCCTGGGCGCACAGGGGGCGGAACAGTTCTTC
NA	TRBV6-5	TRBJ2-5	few	CASRQQGSQETQYF	TGTGCCAGCAGACAACAGGGCTCCCAAGAGACCCAGTACTTC
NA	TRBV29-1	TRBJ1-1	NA	CSVEGRRSEAFF	TGCAGCGTTGAGGGACGGAGGTCTGAAGCTTTCTTT
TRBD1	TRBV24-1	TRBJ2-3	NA	CATSDSWTGPHRDTQYF	TGTGCCACCAGTGATTCTTGGACAGGGCCCCACAGAGATACGCAGTATTTT
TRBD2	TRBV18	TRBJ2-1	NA	CASSPIGLAGVVEQFF	TGTGCCAGCTCACCCATTGGACTAGCGGGAGTGGTTGAGCAGTTCTTC
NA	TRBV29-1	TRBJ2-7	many	CSASTHRDSYEQYF	TGCAGCGCCTCCACTCACAGGGATTCCTACGAGCAGTACTTC
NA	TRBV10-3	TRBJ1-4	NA	CAISVGEKLFF	TGTGCCATCAGTGTCGGTGAAAAACTGTTTTTT
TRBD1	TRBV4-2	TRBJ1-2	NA	CASSPGQAAYGYTF	TGTGCCAGCAGCCCGGGACAGGCAGCCTATGGCTACACCTTC
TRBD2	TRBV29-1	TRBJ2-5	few	CSVGLGLAGSSGGQYF	TGCAGCGTTGGTTTGGGGTTAGCGGGATCCTCCGGAGGCCAGTACTTC
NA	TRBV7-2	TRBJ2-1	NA	CASIADPYNEQFF	TGTGCCAGCATCGCTGACCCGTACAATGAGCAGTTCTTC
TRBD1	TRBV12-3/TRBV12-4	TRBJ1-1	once	CASRVTGATEAFF	TGTGCCAGCAGGGTGACAGGGGCCACTGAAGCTTTCTTT
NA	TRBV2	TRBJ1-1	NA	CASRLSTEAFF	TGTGCCAGCAGGTTGAGCACTGAAGCTTTCTTT
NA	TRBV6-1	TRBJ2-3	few	CASSPTPKSPHTDTQYF	TGTGCCAGCAGTCCGACGCCCAAATCCCCTCACACAGATACGCAGTATTTT
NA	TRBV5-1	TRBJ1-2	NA	CASSPSLVYGYTF	TGCGCCAGCAGCCCTTCGCTCGTCTATGGCTACACCTTC
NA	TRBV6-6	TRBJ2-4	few	CASSYTQGPVKNIQYF	TGTGCCAGCAGTTACACCCAGGGACCCGTCAAAAACATTCAGTACTTC
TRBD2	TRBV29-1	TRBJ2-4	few	CSVDISGGSVFQYF	TGCAGCGTTGATATTAGCGGGGGTTCGGTGTTTCAGTACTTC
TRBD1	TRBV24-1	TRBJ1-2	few	CATRPGQGSGYTF	TGTGCCACCAGACCGGGACAGGGGTCTGGCTACACCTTC
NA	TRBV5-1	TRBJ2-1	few	CASSLQPALDYNEQFF	TGCGCCAGCAGCTTACAACCTGCCTTAGACTACAATGAGCAGTTCTTC
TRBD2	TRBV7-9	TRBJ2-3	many	CASSLVPAGTDTQYF	TGTGCCAGCAGCTTAGTTCCAGCGGGGACAGATACGCAGTATTTT
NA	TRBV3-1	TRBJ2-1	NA	CANSLGNEQFF	TGTGCCAACAGCCTGGGAAATGAGCAGTTCTTC
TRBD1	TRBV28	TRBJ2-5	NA	CASGLGGQGQETQYF	TGTGCCAGCGGCCTTGGGGGACAGGGGCAAGAGACCCAGTACTTC
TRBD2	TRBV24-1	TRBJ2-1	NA	CATSDSLAGADSPYNEQFF	TGTGCCACCAGTGATTCCCTAGCGGGGGCCGATTCCCCCTACAATGAGCAGTTCTTC
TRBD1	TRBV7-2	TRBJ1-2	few	CASSLDYRGLEGGYTF	TGTGCCAGCAGCTTAGACTACAGGGGCCTCGAAGGGGGCTACACCTTC
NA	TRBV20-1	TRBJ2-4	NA	CSAGWGPSGNIQYF	TGCAGTGCCGGGTGGGGGCCATCGGGGAACATTCAGTACTTC
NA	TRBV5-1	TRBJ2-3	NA	CASRSGGPDTQYF	TGCGCCAGCAGGTCAGGGGGGCCAGATACGCAGTATTTT
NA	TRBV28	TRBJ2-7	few	CASGPGEQYF	TGTGCCAGCGGGCCGGGGGAGCAGTACTTC
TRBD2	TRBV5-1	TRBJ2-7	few	CASSPGLAGGSSYEQYF	TGCGCCAGCAGCCCGGGACTAGCGGGAGGCAGCTCCTACGAGCAGTACTTC
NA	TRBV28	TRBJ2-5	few	CASIQSRWAGQETQYF	TGTGCCAGCATACAATCCCGATGGGCGGGACAAGAGACCCAGTACTTC
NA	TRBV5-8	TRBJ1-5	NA	CASSLVGRVGQPQHF	TGTGCCAGCAGCTTGGTAGGCAGGGTCGGTCAGCCCCAGCATTTT
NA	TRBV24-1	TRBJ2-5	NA	CATSDVQGWETQYF	TGTGCCACCAGTGATGTCCAGGGGTGGGAGACCCAGTACTTC
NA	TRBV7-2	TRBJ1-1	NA	CASGTPGTEAFF	TGTGCCAGCGGAACCCCTGGGACTGAAGCTTTCTTT
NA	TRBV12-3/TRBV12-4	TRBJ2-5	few	CASSRPGTGWETQYF	TGTGCCAGCAGCCGACCCGGGACCGGCTGGGAGACCCAGTACTTC
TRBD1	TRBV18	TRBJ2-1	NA	CTSSPPNYRGENEQFF	TGTACCAGCTCACCCCCAAACTACAGGGGGGAAAATGAGCAGTTCTTC
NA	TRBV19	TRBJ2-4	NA	CASSIPGLVHIQYF	TGTGCCAGTAGTATCCCGGGCTTAGTGCACATTCAGTACTTC
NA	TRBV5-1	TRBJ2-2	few	CASSFGWPGELFF	TGCGCCAGCAGCTTTGGGTGGCCCGGGGAGCTGTTTTTT